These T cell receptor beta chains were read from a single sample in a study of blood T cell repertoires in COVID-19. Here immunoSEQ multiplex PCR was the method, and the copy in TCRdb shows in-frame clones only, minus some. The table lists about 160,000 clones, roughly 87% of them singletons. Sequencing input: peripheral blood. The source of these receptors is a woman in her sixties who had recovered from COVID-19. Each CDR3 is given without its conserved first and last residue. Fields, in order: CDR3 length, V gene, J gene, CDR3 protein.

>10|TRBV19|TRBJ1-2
ATTRGLYGYT
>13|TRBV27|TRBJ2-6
ASRNDRAGANVLT
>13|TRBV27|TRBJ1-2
ASSWTGAFNYGYT
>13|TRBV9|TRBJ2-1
ASSVGLAGGQEQF
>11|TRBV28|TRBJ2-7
ASGRDNSYEQY
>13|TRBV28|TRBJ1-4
ATAALTEIHEKLF
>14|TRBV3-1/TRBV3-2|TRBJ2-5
ASSQAGLAGQETQY
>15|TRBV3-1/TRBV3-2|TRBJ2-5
ASSHKTPGLAEETQY
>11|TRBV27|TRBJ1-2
ASSYRDSRGYT
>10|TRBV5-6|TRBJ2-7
ASSWTGGEQY
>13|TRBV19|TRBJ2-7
ASTETGSYAREQY
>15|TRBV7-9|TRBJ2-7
ASSELGQGGNSYEQY
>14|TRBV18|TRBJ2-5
ASSPITGTGQETQY
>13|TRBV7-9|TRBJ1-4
ASSRGGTGDEKLF
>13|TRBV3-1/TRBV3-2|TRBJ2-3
ASSPRSGGRDTQY